These 30 T cell receptor beta chains were sequenced from one sample in a study of human T cells and chemical hapten exposure. Time point noted: patch test 2, 6 weeks after DPC sensitization. Regarding treatment: therapeutic diphenylcyclopropenone sensitization with weekly scalp DPC. TCRdb ran MiXCR on the RACE reads and lists one entry per CDR3 protein. The sample has tens of thousands of distinct CDR3 sequences, around 10% seen once; the top ten hold under 2.5%. This specimen consisted of whole blood, obtained in connection with sensitization to the hapten diphenylcyclopropenone (DPC). These receptors came from a man in his forties or fifties with alopecia areata. Some clones in this sample may be carry-over from other donors' samples.

The gene calls are TRBV12-3 or TRBV12-4 and TRBJ2-1, with 10 positions matching TRBD2. With V trimmed by 4 bases and J by 9 bases, 6 bases remained unmatched. This CDR3 spans 14 amino acids. The CDR3 DNA reads TGTGCCAGCAGTTCCAGCGGGAGGGCGGCTGAGCAGTTCTTC. Its protein is CASSSSGRAAEQFF.

The sample holds a few counts of this clonotype. This chain links TRBV12-3 or TRBV12-4 with TRBJ2-3; D possibly corresponds to TRBD1 (6 bases). The V end lost 7 bases, the J end lost 3 bases, and 23 bases lay between the germline ends. There are 17 residues in the CDR3. CDR3 in DNA: TGTGCCAGCACTCCACGAGGGTTGGGGGCAGTGACAGATACGCAGTATTTT. It codes for CASTPRGLGAVTDTQYF.

This clonotype was seen a few times. CDR3 nucleotide sequence: TGTGCCAGCAGTAATACAGGGATAGCTAACTATGGCTACACCTTC. This gives the protein CASSNTGIANYGYTF. This chain uses TRBV12-3 or TRBV12-4 with TRBJ1-2, with a tentative D call TRBD1 (6 bases). Trimming stripped 5 bases from V and 0 bases from J, with 13 bases between. CDR3 length: 15 residues.

This clonotype came up a few times. One junction end does not reproduce the germline sequence, and a read error may be involved. The gene calls are TRBV12-3 or TRBV12-4 and TRBJ2-2; D is tentatively TRBD1 or TRBD2 (5 bases each). The CDR3 sequence is 14 residues long. In DNA form, the CDR3 reads TGTGCCAGCAGCTCCTCGACAGCGCGTGGGGGGCTGTTTTTT. The encoded protein is CASSSSTARGGLFF.

The rearrangement joins TRBV12-3 or TRBV12-4 to TRBJ2-5, with TRBD2 matching 12 bases. This CDR3 comprises 17 residues. With V trimmed by 6 bases and J by 0 bases, 8 bases remained unmatched. In DNA form, the CDR3 reads TGTGCCAGCAGCCTGGCGACTAGCGGGAGCTACCAAGAGACCCAGTACTTC. This encodes CASSLATSGSYQETQYF.

This clonotype was seen only a few times. The chain uses TRBV7-9 and TRBJ2-1, with 7 positions matching TRBD2. Unmatched junction bases numbered 1, after V lost 1 base and J lost 4 bases. Germline V gives CDR1 SEHNR, CDR2 FQNEAQ (reference sequence). The CDR3 loop spans 14 amino acids. The CDR3, as DNA: TGTGCCAGCAGCTTAGTGCGGGAGTACAATGAGCAGTTCTTC. Residues: CASSLVREYNEQFF.

V usage is TRBV29-1 and J usage is TRBJ2-7, with 7 nucleotides matching TRBD2. The V segment lost 2 bases and the J segment 5 bases; nucleotides outside the gene matches: 9. This CDR3 is built from 14 residues. The V gene's germline CDR1 is SQVTM and CDR2 ANQGSEA. CDR3 region: CSVEREGGPHEQYF. DNA for the CDR3: TGCAGCGTTGAACGCGAGGGAGGGCCCCACGAGCAGTACTTC.

The chain combines TRBV30 with TRBJ2-1, with 7 positions matching TRBD2. CDR3 length equals 12 residues. Germline V gene data show CDR1 as GTSNPN and CDR2 as SVGIG (reference sequence). After removal of 5 bases from V and 9 bases from J, the junction contained 7 bases not matched to a gene. The CDR3 protein is CAWGPSGTEQFF. The CDR3 nucleotides read TGTGCCTGGGGGCCCAGCGGGACTGAGCAGTTCTTC.

This clonotype was counted ten times or more. The chain couples TRBV5-1 to TRBJ2-1; D unresolved. From germline, CDR1 is SGHRS and CDR2 YFSETQ. V was trimmed by 7 bases and J by 8 bases, leaving 10 bases between them. CDR3 size: 11 residues. CDR3 DNA sequence: TGCGCCAGCCGAATTAGGGATGAGCAGTTCTTC. Protein sequence: CASRIRDEQFF. The full variable domain, its missing parts supplied by reference TRBV5-1 and TRBJ2-1, is KAGVTQTPRYLIKTRGQQVTLSCSPISGHRSVSWYQQTPGQGLQFLFEYFSETQRNKGNFPGRFSGRQFSNSRSEMNVSTLELGDSALYLCASRIRDEQFFGPGTRLTVL.

The chain links TRBV5-1 to TRBJ2-5; 14 positions agree with TRBD2. The CDR3 runs to 16 residues. V shed 4 bases and J 5 bases; nucleotides not matched to a gene: 7. CDR1 is SGHRS, CDR2 YFSETQ, per germline. CDR3 sequence: CASSQGLAGGVETQYF. CDR3 nucleotide sequence: TGCGCCAGCAGCCAAGGACTAGCGGGAGGTGTGGAGACCCAGTACTTC.

There are many counts of this clonotype. The chain combines TRBV7-2 with TRBJ2-2; no reliable D call. Trimming shortened V by 5 bases and J by 3 bases, and 10 bases separated the two germline ends. CDR3 size: 14 residues. CDR1 is SGHTA, CDR2 FQGNSA, per germline. The CDR3 is CASSLHGYTGELFF. The CDR3 coding sequence is TGTGCCAGCAGCCTGCACGGGTACACCGGGGAGCTGTTTTTT.

This clonotype has more than one count but fewer than ten. The V call is TRBV18, the J call TRBJ2-5; tentative D call: TRBD2 (5 bases). CDR3 length: 15 amino acids. Trimming took off 4 bases at V and 0 bases at J, with 12 bases between the two ends. Germline V gene data show CDR1 as KGHSH and CDR2 as LQKENI. CDR3 amino acids: CASSLDSADQETQYF. DNA for the CDR3: TGTGCCAGCTCACTAGACTCAGCGGACCAAGAGACCCAGTACTTC.

The chain joins TRBV5-1 to TRBJ1-4, with D possibly TRBD1 on 5 matching bases. Germline V gene sequence: CDR1 SGHRS, CDR2 YFSETQ. The germline V and J ends were trimmed by 5 bases and 5 bases, with 16 bases remaining between them. The CDR3 is made up of 15 amino acids. The CDR3 nucleotides read TGCGCCAGCAGGCTATACGGACACTCCAATGAAAAACTGTTTTTT. This codes for CASRLYGHSNEKLFF.

This clonotype occurred a few times. This chain uses TRBV6-2 or TRBV6-3 with TRBJ2-3; the match to TRBD1 covers 8 bases. Per germline, CDR1 MNHEY and CDR2 SVGEGT. The CDR3 runs 14 residues. V shed 6 bases and J 3 bases; nucleotides not matched to a gene: 5. The CDR3 loop reads CASRDRVRTDTQYF. The DNA for the CDR3 is TGTGCCAGCAGGGACAGGGTGAGGACAGATACGCAGTATTTT.

This clonotype appeared a few times. Written as DNA, the CDR3 is TGTGCCAGCAGCCCCACGGACGGCAACTATGGCTACACCTTC. Amino acid sequence: CASSPTDGNYGYTF. The chain carries TRBV7-6 and TRBJ1-2; the D is unclear. The CDR3 is 14 amino acids. Trimming cost V 5 bases and J 2 bases, with 12 bases left between them. Germline V gene data show CDR1 as SGHVS and CDR2 as FNYEAQ.

This clonotype came up a few times. The chain is built from TRBV6-2 or TRBV6-3 and TRBJ2-7; D may be TRBD2 (6 bases). CDR3 length: 13 amino acids. CDR1 and CDR2 from the germline V gene are MNHEY and SVGEGT. V was shortened by 8 bases and J by 1 base, with 12 bases between the two germline ends. The CDR3 nucleotides are TGTGCCAGCCTCTCTAGCGCTTCCTACGAGCAGTACGTC. Amino acids: CASLSSASYEQYV.

This clonotype showed up just a few times. The rearrangement links TRBV28 to TRBJ2-7; tentative D call: TRBD1 (5 bases). Germline V CDR1 and CDR2: MDHEN, SYDVKM. V lost 11 bases and J 3 bases, leaving 17 bases between the germline ends. The CDR3 covers 13 residues. The CDR3 nucleotides are TGTGCCGTGGTGCGAGGAAGGGGCTACGAGCAGTACTTC. Its protein is CAVVRGRGYEQYF.

The V gene is TRBV7-2, the J gene TRBJ2-7, with D uncertain. Between the trimmed V and J ends, which lost 5 bases and 5 bases, there was a span of 19 bases. This CDR3 has 15 amino acids. The germline gives CDR1 SGHTA, CDR2 FQGNSA. In DNA, the CDR3 is TGTGCCAGCAGCCCGAGCCCAGCCCGTCGGAACGAGCAGTACTTC. Its translation: CASSPSPARRNEQYF.

This clonotype was recorded many times. The rearrangement uses TRBV7-8 and TRBJ2-3; TRBD1 is a possible D gene (6 bases). This CDR3 is built from 15 residues. Trimming took 5 bases from V and 3 from J, leaving 15 bases between them. Germline V gene sequence: CDR1 SGHVS, CDR2 FQNEAQ. CDR3 DNA: TGTGCCAGCAGCCCATCGGCAGGGGCAACAGATACGCAGTATTTT. It yields the protein CASSPSAGATDTQYF.

This clonotype was seen more than once but under ten times. The chain recombines TRBV4-3 with TRBJ1-4, with TRBD1 matching 8 bases. The CDR3 has 15 residues. From germline, CDR1 is LGHNA and CDR2 YSLEER. The V and J ends lost 4 bases and 8 bases, in that order; junction bases with no gene match: 9. CDR3 sequence (DNA): TGCGCCAGCAGCCTAGGGGACAGGCGAGGAGAAAAACTGTTTTTT. Its translation is CASSLGDRRGEKLFF.

The table lists this clonotype with many counts. The CDR3 here is CASSLATGTYEQYF. The CDR3 region has the DNA TGTGCCAGCAGCTTAGCGACAGGGACCTACGAGCAGTACTTC. The chain carries TRBV11-2 and TRBJ2-7; 7 bases line up with TRBD1. With V trimmed by 1 base and J by 2 bases, 2 bases remained unmatched. This CDR3 has 14 amino acids. CDR1 and CDR2 from the germline V gene are SGHAT and FQNNGV.

The V and J genes are TRBV5-4 and TRBJ2-2, with 10 positions matching TRBD2. CDR3 length: 17 amino acids. Germline V CDR1 and CDR2: SGHNT, YYREEE (reference sequence). CDR3: CASRGASGSVGTGELFF. CDR3 bases: TGTGCTAGCCGGGGGGCTAGCGGGAGTGTTGGGACCGGGGAGCTGTTTTTT.

This clonotype was counted at least ten times. The chain joins TRBV7-9 to TRBJ2-6; no firm D call. The germline V gene encodes CDR1 SEHNR and CDR2 FQNEAQ (reference sequence). The CDR3 consists of 14 residues. V shed 4 bases and J shed 4 bases, with 8 bases lying between them. The CDR3 sequence: CASSSNPGANVLTF. The CDR3 coding sequence is TGTGCCAGCAGCTCCAATCCCGGGGCCAACGTCCTGACTTTC.

This clonotype was seen ten or more times. The chain joins TRBV28 to TRBJ2-6; no clear D gene. The V end was cut by 1 base, the J end by 3 bases, with 10 bases between. The CDR3 spans 16 residues. Germline values: CDR1 MDHEN, CDR2 SYDVKM. CDR3 protein: CASSLLGIRGANVLTF. The CDR3 region has the DNA TGTGCCAGCAGTTTATTGGGGATACGTGGGGCCAACGTCCTGACTTTC. The variable domain in full, completed from reference TRBV28 and TRBJ2-6, reads DVKVTQSSRYLVKRTGEKVFLECVQDMDHENMFWYRQDPGLGLRLIYFSYDVKMKEKGDIPEGYSVSREKKERFSLILESASTNQTSMYLCASSLLGIRGANVLTFGAGSRLTVL.

The chain recombines TRBV7-6 with TRBJ2-6; 10 positions agree with TRBD1. The CDR3 is 17 residues long. Trimming cost V 5 bases and J 3 bases; bases outside gene matches: 7. Germline V CDR1 and CDR2: SGHVS, FNYEAQ. The CDR3 region has the DNA TGTGCCAGCAGCCGCCGGACAGGGGGTTTTGGGGCCAACGTCCTGACTTTC. Translated, it gives CASSRRTGGFGANVLTF.

This clonotype was counted many times. The genes are TRBV29-1 and TRBJ1-1; D call uncertain. The germline V gene encodes CDR1 SQVTM and CDR2 ANQGSEA. The CDR3 is made up of 12 amino acids. Trimming took off 5 bases at V and 4 bases at J, with 11 bases between the two ends. The CDR3: CSVRMGPTEAFF. The DNA for the CDR3 is TGCAGCGTTAGGATGGGCCCCACTGAAGCTTTCTTT. The full variable domain, with the rest looked up from reference TRBV29-1 and TRBJ1-1, is SAVISQKPSRDICQRGTSLTIQCQVDSQVTMMFWYRQQPGQSLTLIATANQGSEATYESGFVIDKFPISRPNLTFSTLTVSNMSPEDSSIYLCSVRMGPTEAFFGQGTRLTVV.

V is TRBV4-2 and J is TRBJ2-7, with 7 bases lining up with TRBD2. V lost 1 base and J lost 2; bases outside the gene matches: 5. Germline V gene sequence: CDR1 LGHNA, CDR2 YNFKEQ. The CDR3 is 15 residues long. CDR3 loop: CASSQGAGLTYEQYV. The CDR3 coding sequence is TGTGCCAGCAGCCAAGGGGCGGGACTAACCTACGAGCAGTACGTC.

The rearrangement uses TRBV7-9 and TRBJ2-3; D is perhaps TRBD2 (5 bases). Trimming took off 7 bases at V and 1 base at J, with 9 bases between the two ends. This CDR3 contains 13 residues. Germline V gene lookup returns CDR1 SEHNR and CDR2 FQNEAQ (reference sequence). The CDR3 DNA reads TGTGCCAGCACTGATAGCGGCACAGATACGCAGTATTTT. It codes for CASTDSGTDTQYF.

This CDR3 is CSAAKGGRSDTQYF. The CDR3 DNA reads as TGCAGTGCCGCCAAGGGCGGGAGGTCAGATACGCAGTATTTT. The genes are TRBV20-1 and TRBJ2-3, with 8 positions matching TRBD2. Germline V gene data show CDR1 as DFQATT and CDR2 as SNEGSKA (reference sequence). The CDR3 length is 14 residues. After removal of 6 bases from V and 4 bases from J, the junction contained 9 bases not matched to a gene.

This clonotype was seen only a few times. The chain is built from TRBV20-1 and TRBJ2-3; TRBD2 matches at 7 bases. This CDR3 spans 15 amino acids. Looked up from germline, CDR1 is DFQATT and CDR2 is SNEGSKA (reference sequence). Trimming took 6 bases from V and 5 from J; bases not matched to a gene: 14. CDR3 in amino acids: CSAHWGGGPIDTQYF. DNA for the CDR3: TGCAGTGCCCACTGGGGGGGAGGGCCTATAGATACGCAGTATTTT.